The rows below give T cell receptor beta chains drawn from one sample of a study of control samples from healthy donors and cancer patients. Repertoires were generated with immunoSEQ multiplex PCR, while TCRdb's copy carries only in-frame clones and drops some. The sample includes around 250,000 clones, roughly 87% seen only once; the top ten take roughly 15%. Sequenced sample: PBMCs. Receptor source: a woman aged 60 to 75 with lung cancer. CDR3s include the opening cysteine and the closing phenylalanine or tryptophan. The D gene is left open where the match is weak. Clone size is not always given. Where it is, it says once, few, many or a class for expanded clones.

TRBJ1-1	.	TRBV11-1	TRBD1	TGTGCCAGCAGCCTGACCCGGGACAGGCCGGAAGCTTTCTTT	CASSLTRDRPEAFF
TRBJ1-1	.	TRBV7-3	TRBD1	TGTGCCAGCAGCTCACAGGGGGTCACTGAAGCTTTCTTT	CASSSQGVTEAFF
TRBJ2-7	.	TRBV28	.	TGTGCCAGCACCCTGGTGGAGGGCTACGAGCAGTACTTC	CASTLVEGYEQYF
TRBJ1-6	few	TRBV6-6	TRBD1	TGTGCCAGCAGTTCCTTACAGGGGGCGAATTCACCCCTCCACTTT	CASSSLQGANSPLHF
TRBJ1-5	.	TRBV2	TRBD1	TGTGCCAGCAGACGACAGGGCTCCTTCCCCCAGCATTTT	CASRRQGSFPQHF
TRBJ2-1	.	TRBV12-3/TRBV12-4	.	TGTGCCAGCAGTTCGGGGGGCGGGCAGTTCTTC	CASSSGGGQFF
TRBJ2-1	.	TRBV5-4	TRBD2	TGTGCCAGCAGCTGGCGGCTAGCGGGAGACTACAATGAGCAGTTCTTC	CASSWRLAGDYNEQFF
TRBJ2-6	.	TRBV6-1	.	TGTGCCAGCAGTGATGGTTGGGGGGCCAACGTCCTGACTTTC	CASSDGWGANVLTF
TRBJ1-3	.	TRBV9	.	TGTGCCAGCAGCGTAGAGGGGACGGGTGGAAACACCATATATTTT	CASSVEGTGGNTIYF
TRBJ2-1	.	TRBV29-1	TRBD2	TGCAGCGTTGTCTTAACTAGCGTAGTTAGGGATGAGCAGTTCTTC	CSVVLTSVVRDEQFF
TRBJ2-3	few	TRBV2	TRBD1	TGTGCCAGCAGTGTAATCCGGGTCGGGACAGATCGGCCTACGCAGTATTTT	CASSVIRVGTDRPTQYF
TRBJ2-2	few	TRBV24-1	.	TGTGCCACCGCCGGGACTGCGACCACCGGGGAGCTGTTTTTT	CATAGTATTGELFF
TRBJ1-1	once	TRBV20-1	.	TGCAGTGCTAGTAATCCTATCAGGTTTGAAGCTTTCTTT	CSASNPIRFEAFF
TRBJ2-1	.	TRBV7-9	TRBD2	TGTGCCAGCAGCTTTACTAGCGGGCACTACTACAATGAGCAGTTCTTC	CASSFTSGHYYNEQFF
TRBJ2-5	.	TRBV2	.	TGTGCCAGCAGCTGGGCTCGCCAAGAGACCCAGTACTTC	CASSWARQETQYF
TRBJ2-7	.	TRBV28	.	TGTGCCAGCAGCCCACCGTTGGGGGGACCCTACGAGCAGTACTTC	CASSPPLGGPYEQYF
TRBJ2-6	.	TRBV7-2	.	TGTGCCAGCAGCTTAGGAGGGTCGGGCTCTGGGGCCAACGTCCTGACTTTC	CASSLGGSGSGANVLTF
TRBJ2-7	.	TRBV19	.	TGTGCCAGTCGTCGGACCGCAATCACACGCACCTACGAGCAGTACTTC	CASRRTAITRTYEQYF
TRBJ2-5	.	TRBV5-1	TRBD1	TGCGCCAGCAGCTCCAGGGGGCTAGAGACCCAGTACTTC	CASSSRGLETQYF
TRBJ1-3	.	TRBV7-9	TRBD1	TGTGCCAGCAGCTTAGGCCAGGGGGTTGCCGGAAACACCATATATTTT	CASSLGQGVAGNTIYF
TRBJ2-7	.	TRBV28	.	TGTGCCAGCAGTTTAGCAGGGCAGGGTTACGAGCAGTACTTC	CASSLAGQGYEQYF
TRBJ1-1	.	TRBV7-6	TRBD1	TGTGCCAGCAGCTCGACGACAGGGGTGAACACTGAAGCTTTCTTT	CASSSTTGVNTEAFF
TRBJ1-1	.	TRBV3-1/TRBV3-2	.	TGTGCCAGCAGCCAAGGAACCTCGGCGTTCTTT	CASSQGTSAFF
TRBJ1-4	.	TRBV5-4	.	TGTGCCAGCAGCTTGGGGGGCAGGCAGGAAGAAAAACTGTTTTTT	CASSLGGRQEEKLFF
TRBJ1-6	.	TRBV6-5	.	TGTGCCAGCAAGCCCCGGGAGGCTTTATCACCCCTCCACTTT	CASKPREALSPLHF
TRBJ2-1	.	TRBV5-1	.	TGCGCCAGCAGCCAGGACGTGGCTAGCGTCACAGTTGAGCAGTTCTTC	CASSQDVASVTVEQFF
TRBJ1-5	.	TRBV12-3/TRBV12-4	.	TGTGCCAGCAGTTCCCTTTATCAGCCCCAGCATTTT	CASSSLYQPQHF
TRBJ1-1	.	TRBV29-1	.	TGCAGCGTGGTGTTAGACACTGAAGCTTTCTTT	CSVVLDTEAFF
TRBJ2-7	.	TRBV30	TRBD2	TGTGCCTGGAGCCCCGGACTAGCGGGTAAAGAGCAGTACTTC	CAWSPGLAGKEQYF
TRBJ1-1	.	TRBV7-2	.	TGTGCCAGCAGCTTAGGGCAGTTGGGCGAAGCTTTCTTT	CASSLGQLGEAFF
TRBJ2-7	.	TRBV2	TRBD2	TGTGCCAGCAGTGGCGCAGGGAGGGCGTCCTACGAGCAGTACTTC	CASSGAGRASYEQYF
TRBJ1-2	.	TRBV3-1/TRBV3-2	.	TGTGCCAGCAGCCCCCGTTCAGGGATCGGCTACACCTTC	CASSPRSGIGYTF
TRBJ1-6	.	TRBV6-5	.	TGTGCCAGCAGCACGAAAAGTTTTAATTCACCCCTCCACTTT	CASSTKSFNSPLHF
TRBJ2-1	.	TRBV30	TRBD2	TGTGCCCGGACCGGGACTAGCAGCCCCTACAATGAGCAGTTCTTC	CARTGTSSPYNEQFF
TRBJ2-5	once	TRBV15	.	TGTGCCACCAGCAACCAAGAGACCCAGTACTTC	CATSNQETQYF
TRBJ2-7	.	TRBV28	TRBD2	TGTGCCAGCAGTCCGTCGGCTAGCGGGACCGTCTACGAGCAGTACTTC	CASSPSASGTVYEQYF
TRBJ1-3	.	TRBV12-3/TRBV12-4	.	TGTGCCAGCAGGACAGGAGTCGGAAACACCATATATTTT	CASRTGVGNTIYF
TRBJ1-1	.	TRBV12-1	.	TGTGCCAGCAGCTTTGCGGGTGGGATGCCGGTCACTGAAGCTTTCTTT	CASSFAGGMPVTEAFF
TRBJ2-1	.	TRBV19	TRBD2	TGTGCCAGTAGGGGCGGGAGCTCCTACAATGAGCAGTTCTTC	CASRGGSSYNEQFF
TRBJ1-1	.	TRBV3-1/TRBV3-2	.	TGTGCCAGCAGCCAGCTCTTGGGAACTGAAGCTTTCTTT	CASSQLLGTEAFF
TRBJ1-5	.	TRBV7-3	.	TGTGCCAGCAGCCTACGACACTTACCAATTTATAGCAATCAGCCCCAGCATTTT	CASSLRHLPIYSNQPQHF
TRBJ2-5	.	TRBV28	.	TGTGCCAGCAGTCACGAAGAGACCCAGTACTTC	CASSHEETQYF
TRBJ1-2	.	TRBV30	.	TGTGCCTGGAGTCGCATTATGAGGGACTATGGCTACACCTTC	CAWSRIMRDYGYTF
TRBJ2-6	.	TRBV3-1/TRBV3-2	TRBD1	TGTGCCAGCAGCGCACAGGGGGCGTACTCTGGGGCCAACGTCCTGACTTTC	CASSAQGAYSGANVLTF
TRBJ2-3	.	TRBV13	.	TGTGCCAGCAGCCCTGGGACGTCCGGAGATACGCAGTATTTT	CASSPGTSGDTQYF
TRBJ2-5	.	TRBV7-3	.	TGTGCCAGCAGCTTATCTGGGCAGGGCCAAGAGACCCAGTACTTC	CASSLSGQGQETQYF
TRBJ1-2	.	TRBV2	.	TGTGCCAGCACCTTACAGACGACCTATGGCTACACCTTC	CASTLQTTYGYTF
TRBJ2-3	.	TRBV7-9	TRBD2	TGTGCCAGCAGCCCAACTAGCGTGGAAGATACGCAGTATTTT	CASSPTSVEDTQYF
TRBJ2-3	.	TRBV11-2	.	TGTGCCAGCACTTACGGCGGTAGGACAGATACGCAGTATTTT	CASTYGGRTDTQYF
TRBJ2-1	.	TRBV2	.	TGTGCCAGCCTGGGACTTTACAATGAGCAGTTCTTC	CASLGLYNEQFF
TRBJ1-1	.	TRBV9	.	TGTGCCAGCAGCGTAGTAGTGGGGGGGACAAGTGAAGCTTTCTTT	CASSVVVGGTSEAFF
TRBJ1-2	.	TRBV5-6	.	TGTGCCAGCAGCTTCGGACAGATTGGCTACACCTTC	CASSFGQIGYTF
TRBJ1-2	.	TRBV9	.	TGTGCCAGCACCCAGAGCCCGGGGGCGGATGGCTACACCTTC	CASTQSPGADGYTF
TRBJ1-1	.	TRBV28	.	TGTGCCAGCAGTTTATTGGTACAGAGCACTGAAGCTTTCTTT	CASSLLVQSTEAFF
TRBJ1-2	.	TRBV12-3/TRBV12-4	.	TGTGCCAGCAGTCCAGCAACCGGCTATGGCTACACCTTC	CASSPATGYGYTF
TRBJ1-5	.	TRBV19	.	TGTGCCAGTAGAGCGGGAGTAGGTCAGCCCCAGCATTTT	CASRAGVGQPQHF